This T cell receptor beta chain was captured by sequencing in a study of CD8 T cells in Susac syndrome. The CDR3 loop spans 16 amino acids. Germline CDR1 SQVTM, CDR2 ANQGSEA. J gave up 0 bases and V 2 bases, and 7 bases lay outside the gene matches. It was with random hexamers that about 0.45 to 1 ug RNA was reverse transcribed. Across 54 Vbeta and 13 Jbeta, TCR beta CDR3 was amplified with immunoSEQ multiplex PCR. From the immunoSEQ multiplex PCR reads, TCRdb called clonotypes with MiXCR, one entry per CDR3 protein. The table lists some 200,000 distinct CDR3 sequences, over 85% of them singletons. CD8+ and CD4+ T cells taken from blood had their TCR beta sequenced.

The clonotype originates from a human donor in good health. This sequence joins TRBV29-1 and TRBJ2-1, with TRBD1 matching 7 bases. Sequencing was done on a sample of CD4+ T cells from PBMCs. DNA of the CDR3: TGCAGCGTTGAATTTGGCAGGGGGAGCTCCTACAATGAGCAGTTCTTC. Residues: CSVEFGRGSSYNEQFF.